This T cell receptor beta chain stems from a study of graft-versus-host responses after intestinal transplantation. Study at large: Isolated intestinal, liver-intestinal, or multivisceral transplants had been given to the recipients. Anti-thymocyte globulin induction was given to all recipients, followed by tacrolimus and steroids for 2 to 4 years. Points from the study as a whole: High graft-versus-host to host-versus-graft clonal ratios were found in allografts of patients who had graft-donor T cell macrochimerism.

The data were produced by immunoSEQ multiplex PCR, yet TCRdb's version contains in-frame clones alone and is incomplete. The table lists roughly 980 clones, 85% to 95% of them singletons, with approximately 4% in the top ten. This clone occurred once. Its antigen is undetermined. Per germline, CDR1 MNHNS and CDR2 SASEGT. Trimming took 5 bases from V and 2 from J, leaving 13 bases between them. CDR3 size: 14 residues. The material was PBMCs, obtained 9 days after transplant. The genes are TRBV6-1 and TRBJ2-7, with unresolved D. The sequence came from a human patient who received an intestinal transplant, so some T cells may come from the graft donor. The CDR3 DNA reads as TGTGCCAGCAGTCCTGACGGTGAAACCTACGAGCAGTACTTC. The encoded protein is CASSPDGETYEQYF.